These T cell receptor beta chains were read from a single sample in a study of cytomegalovirus exposure and HLA in healthy donors. Sequencing was performed with immunoSEQ multiplex PCR; in TCRdb, only in-frame clones are kept and a portion is missing. The sample includes some 65,000 clones, about 94% of them seen just once. The sequenced sample consisted of PBMCs. The receptors were sampled from a man aged 18 to 30 in good health and CMV-seropositive. The CDR3 runs from the conserved cysteine through the conserved F or W. The order of the fields is clone size, D gene, J gene, V gene, CDR3 DNA, CDR3 protein. D genes are given only for firm matches. For some rows the clone size is stated as once, few or many, or as a class when expanded; others skip it.

clone_size: NA; d_call: TRBD1; j_call: TRBJ1-5; v_call: TRBV29-1; cdr3_nt: TGCAGCGTGGCCGGGACAGGGGGCCCGGTGGGCAATCAGCCCCAGCATTTT; cdr3_aa: CSVAGTGGPVGNQPQHF
clone_size: NA; d_call: TRBD2; j_call: TRBJ2-1; v_call: TRBV10-3; cdr3_nt: TGTGCCATCAGTGGGGAGCGGGGTCACAATGAGCAGTTCTTC; cdr3_aa: CAISGERGHNEQFF
clone_size: NA; d_call: TRBD1; j_call: TRBJ2-1; v_call: TRBV6-1; cdr3_nt: TGTGCCAGCAGTGAGGATCTCGGACAGGGGGCTGATGAGCAGTTCTTC; cdr3_aa: CASSEDLGQGADEQFF
clone_size: once; d_call: NA; j_call: TRBJ1-1; v_call: TRBV6-1; cdr3_nt: TGTGCCAGCAGAGTAGGACAGATGAACACTGAAGCTTTCTTT; cdr3_aa: CASRVGQMNTEAFF
clone_size: NA; d_call: TRBD1; j_call: TRBJ2-7; v_call: TRBV4-1; cdr3_nt: TGCGCCAGCAGCGCCCGGGACAGGGATGCGCAGTACTTC; cdr3_aa: CASSARDRDAQYF
clone_size: NA; d_call: NA; j_call: TRBJ1-1; v_call: TRBV20-1; cdr3_nt: TGCAGTGCTAAGGGTCAGGGAGCTTTCTTT; cdr3_aa: CSAKGQGAFF
clone_size: NA; d_call: TRBD2; j_call: TRBJ2-7; v_call: TRBV4-1; cdr3_nt: TGCGCCAGCAGTCTAGCGGGAGCGTCGAACGAGCAGTACTTC; cdr3_aa: CASSLAGASNEQYF
clone_size: NA; d_call: NA; j_call: TRBJ2-6; v_call: TRBV25-1; cdr3_nt: TGTGCCAGCGGTGACGGGGGATACGGGGCCAACGTCCTGACTTTC; cdr3_aa: CASGDGGYGANVLTF
clone_size: NA; d_call: NA; j_call: TRBJ2-5; v_call: TRBV4-1; cdr3_nt: TGCGCCAGCAGCCAAGTTCTTCCAGAGACCCAGTACTTC; cdr3_aa: CASSQVLPETQYF
clone_size: NA; d_call: TRBD1; j_call: TRBJ2-5; v_call: TRBV11-2; cdr3_nt: TGTGCCAGCAGCTTAGCCGGGACAGCAAAAGAGACCCAGTACTTC; cdr3_aa: CASSLAGTAKETQYF
clone_size: NA; d_call: TRBD1; j_call: TRBJ2-7; v_call: TRBV19; cdr3_nt: TGTGCCAGTAGTCACCGGGACAGACCCTACGAGCAGTACTTC; cdr3_aa: CASSHRDRPYEQYF
clone_size: NA; d_call: NA; j_call: TRBJ2-6; v_call: TRBV27; cdr3_nt: TGTGCCAGCAGTGGGAGGGGGGACGAGTCTGGGGCCAACGTCCTGACTTTC; cdr3_aa: CASSGRGDESGANVLTF
clone_size: NA; d_call: NA; j_call: TRBJ1-1; v_call: TRBV18; cdr3_nt: TGTGCCAGCTCACCGAGTATTAGCTCCCCCACTGAAGCTTTCTTT; cdr3_aa: CASSPSISSPTEAFF
clone_size: NA; d_call: NA; j_call: TRBJ2-3; v_call: TRBV7-8; cdr3_nt: TGTGCCAGCAGCTTTCTAGCAGAGACTAGCACAGATACGCAGTATTTT; cdr3_aa: CASSFLAETSTDTQYF
clone_size: NA; d_call: TRBD1; j_call: TRBJ2-5; v_call: TRBV5-6; cdr3_nt: TGTGCCAGCAGCTTGTTAGGGGGCGAGACCCAGTACTTC; cdr3_aa: CASSLLGGETQYF
clone_size: NA; d_call: NA; j_call: TRBJ2-7; v_call: TRBV30; cdr3_nt: TGTGCCTGGAGTGTAATAGGGGCGCCCTCCTACGAGCAGTACTTC; cdr3_aa: CAWSVIGAPSYEQYF
clone_size: NA; d_call: TRBD1; j_call: TRBJ2-7; v_call: TRBV18; cdr3_nt: TGTGCCAGCTCACGTGCGAGGGACAGCTCCTACGAGCAGTACTTC; cdr3_aa: CASSRARDSSYEQYF
clone_size: NA; d_call: TRBD2; j_call: TRBJ2-5; v_call: TRBV7-2; cdr3_nt: TGTGCCAGCAGCCAGCGGGGGGGCCGTGAAAAGACCCAGTACTTC; cdr3_aa: CASSQRGGREKTQYF
clone_size: once; d_call: NA; j_call: TRBJ2-1; v_call: TRBV4-1; cdr3_nt: TGCGCCAGCAGCCAGGACAGCTACAATGAGCAGTTCTTC; cdr3_aa: CASSQDSYNEQFF
clone_size: once; d_call: TRBD1; j_call: TRBJ2-5; v_call: TRBV9; cdr3_nt: TGTGCCAGCAGCACCACCTCGGGACAGGGTGGGGAGACCCAGTACTTC; cdr3_aa: CASSTTSGQGGETQYF
clone_size: NA; d_call: NA; j_call: TRBJ1-1; v_call: TRBV5-5; cdr3_nt: TGTGCCAGCGCCAAGGGTGGGGCGAACACTGAAGCTTTCTTT; cdr3_aa: CASAKGGANTEAFF
clone_size: NA; d_call: NA; j_call: TRBJ1-1; v_call: TRBV14; cdr3_nt: TGTGCCAGCAGCCGATTTGGGGGGAACCAGATGAACACTGAAGCTTTCTTT; cdr3_aa: CASSRFGGNQMNTEAFF
clone_size: NA; d_call: TRBD1; j_call: TRBJ1-4; v_call: TRBV6-5; cdr3_nt: TGTGCCAGCAGTTACTCCGGGACAGGGCGTGAAAAACTGTTTTTT; cdr3_aa: CASSYSGTGREKLFF
clone_size: NA; d_call: TRBD1; j_call: TRBJ1-2; v_call: TRBV5-4; cdr3_nt: TGTGCCAGCAGCTTAATCGGGACAGACTATGGCTACACCTTC; cdr3_aa: CASSLIGTDYGYTF
clone_size: NA; d_call: TRBD1; j_call: TRBJ1-4; v_call: TRBV2; cdr3_nt: TGTGCCAGCAGACGACGCCGGGACAGGGGTGCAACTAATGAAAAACTGTTTTTT; cdr3_aa: CASRRRRDRGATNEKLFF
clone_size: NA; d_call: TRBD1; j_call: TRBJ1-1; v_call: TRBV6-5; cdr3_nt: TGTGCCAGCAGTTGGGACAGGCGTGAAGCTTTCTTT; cdr3_aa: CASSWDRREAFF
clone_size: NA; d_call: TRBD1; j_call: TRBJ2-1; v_call: TRBV11-2; cdr3_nt: TGTGCCAGCAGCCCGGTCAGGGACAGGGGCTCCTACAATGAGCAGTTCTTC; cdr3_aa: CASSPVRDRGSYNEQFF
clone_size: NA; d_call: TRBD1; j_call: TRBJ2-7; v_call: TRBV27; cdr3_nt: TGTGCCAGCAGTTTTCCCCCCGGGACAGGGGGCGGGGAGCAGTACTTC; cdr3_aa: CASSFPPGTGGGEQYF